This T cell receptor beta chain came from a study of long-term antiretroviral therapy in people with HIV (dated by TCRdb to between 2020 and 2023). As for the study more broadly: The earliest samples were collected about a decade before the 2015 WHO recommendation for immediate ART, when ART was typically delayed until CD4 counts fell. A retrospective serial study tested whether changes in peripheral blood TRB repertoire composition and diversity were associated with ART initiation and durable HIV suppression. The cohort contributed roughly 190 cryopreserved PBMC samples from about 30 adults with confirmed HIV infection, collected serially over a mean of 6 years (range 1-12). Of the approximately 28 participants with HIV, approximately ten were female. Test extractions of a monoclonal T-cell line alongside approximately 34 polyclonal samples showed no cross-contamination during QIAcube processing. Overall study outcomes, separate from this receptor: Inferences about post-ART repertoire changes are limited because no data were available on ART adherence, viral resistance or therapy changes. Since PBMC availability was limited, sequencing covered only the TCR beta chain, with no alpha chain pairing. Expanded TRB clones identified before ART initiation dominated the repertoire across all time points, though the dominance fluctuated and decreased in many PLHIV after ART. The samples span the years 2004 to 2017, and the ART regimens used may be less effective than current regimens. Because pre-ART samples had limited cell numbers, profiling was done on unsorted PBMC rather than on sorted CD4+ and CD8+ T cells. CDR3 length ranges in HIV repertoires were narrower than in controls, and network structure suggested an antigen-experienced repertoire with only a slight naive shift after ART. ART initiation was associated with a significant increase in TRB diversity, but diversity stayed significantly below transplant donor controls even after long-term ART.

Inclusion was restricted to participants for whom at least one PBMC sample before ART initiation and at least two post-ART samples were available. All participants with HIV were treated in the United States of America. Before DNA extraction, cryopreserved samples of about 0.95-10 million PBMC were thawed and then washed. At the time of the earliest PBMC sample, participants with HIV were aged between about 20 and 54 years. PBMC samples from each participant spanned 1-4 timepoints before ART initiation and 2-8 timepoints after ART initiation, with a median of 7 samples. For every participant, serial HIV viral load, CD4+ T-cell count, ART history and demographic data were obtained. Genomic DNA was extracted from unsorted PBMC with a Qiagen kit on a QIAcube, processed in batches of 12 samples. A word on this clone: The specificity of this receptor is unknown. No quality values exist for individual bases; no much larger clone is one base distant.

The trim is 3 bases for V and 4 bases for J, with a gap of 16 bases between the germline ends. The CDR3 numbers 16 residues from cysteine through phenylalanine. The retained sequence is limited to the CDR3, 48 bases, with the frame set at the first base. The germline V gene specifies MDHEN as CDR1 and SYDVKM as CDR2. The immunoSEQ hsTCRB v3.0 assay was used at survey level resolution for TRB variable region sequencing. The target sequencing depth for TRB was roughly 40,000-55,000 T-cell genomes per sample. TRB libraries were pooled and sequenced on an Illumina MiSeq using a v3 150-cycle kit. Under the source paper's analysis protocol: Repertoire analysis ran in R within a reproducible Nextflow workflow covering QC, data transformation and analysis. Custom analyses were implemented in LymphoSeq2, an R package for AIRR-Seq data exploration. After excluding a handful of samples that yielded fewer than 5000 total TRB sequences, some 180 HIV repertoires remained for analysis. Among the 180 to 200 HIV repertoires that were kept, roughly 58 were collected before ART initiation and roughly 130 were collected after ART initiation. Each repertoire was downsampled to 5000 TRB nucleotide sequences, and summary statistics were averaged across 100 downsampling iterations. Only TRB sequences with CDR3 regions of at least seven amino acids were retained for analysis. Diversity was assessed using a clonality score derived from Shannon entropy and using the Gini coefficient. In the repertoire networks, any two of the top 5000 CDR3 amino acid sequences were linked whenever the two sequences differed by an edit distance of one. Antigen specificity groups and MHC restriction were predicted for TRB CDR3 amino acid sequences with GLIPH2. To flag known associations with CMV, EBV, HIV or tissue antigens, CDR3 amino acid sequences were compared against VDJdb and McPAS-TCR. Pre-ART, post-ART and control groups were compared with Wilcoxon signed-rank tests and Holm-Bonferroni correction. TCRdb re-hosts the immuneACCESS table, in-frame sequences only. Its copies lack some clones; in the studies checked, an unresolved V gene accounts for under half of them, and the cause for the rest is not known. Clone size and the V and J calls come from that table; the DNA yielded D and trimming. Within this sample are 20,000 to 25,000 clones, with approximately 81% of them counted one time only. Of the sample, more than 7% falls within the top ten clones.

Sequenced here: unsorted PBMCs, sampled at the start of antiretroviral therapy. The chain links TRBV28 with TRBJ1-5, with the D gene too uncertain to name. The sequence was collected from a man aged 50-60 years with HIV. The CDR3 region: CASSFSGLPWNQPQHF. The DNA reads TGTGCCAGCAGTTTTTCGGGTTTACCGTGGAATCAGCCCCAGCATTTT. This CDR3, with the reference TRBV28 and TRBJ1-5 proteins standing in past its ends, gives the full variable domain DVKVTQSSRYLVKRTGEKVFLECVQDMDHENMFWYRQDPGLGLRLIYFSYDVKMKEKGDIPEGYSVSREKKERFSLILESASTNQTSMYLCASSFSGLPWNQPQHFGDGTRLSIL.